These 16 T cell receptor beta chains share one sample of origin, sequenced in a study of shared clonotypes between healthy human individuals. Profiled with immunoSEQ multiplex PCR; TCRdb holds only in-frame clones, not every one. In the table there are more than 2,000,000 clones, over 85% of which are singletons. Sample: naive CD4+ T cells sorted from blood. As to subset: CD45RA+ positively selected. The receptors originated from a man aged 18 to 29 in good health.

The chain couples TRBV11-2 to TRBJ2-7, with a weak D call TRBD1 (6 bases). Germline V gives CDR1 SGHAT, CDR2 FQNNGV. Deletions cut 5 bases from V and 4 bases from J, with 18 bases between. The length of the CDR3 is 15 residues. CDR3 nucleotide sequence: TGTGCCAGCAGCCCATACGGCACAGGGTTATACGAGCAGTACTTC. Protein: CASSPYGTGLYEQYF.

The rearrangement joins TRBV7-6 to TRBJ2-7, with D perhaps matching TRBD1 or TRBD2 (5 bases each). This CDR3 is 13 amino acids long. Germline CDR1 and CDR2: SGHVS and FNYEAQ. V gave up 5 bases and J gave up 3 bases, with 11 bases separating them. The DNA of the CDR3 is TGTGCCAGCAGCCTCAGGGACGGCTACGAGCAGTACTTC. The encoded protein is CASSLRDGYEQYF.

The chain recombines TRBV18 with TRBJ2-7, with D possibly TRBD1 on 5 matching bases. Germline V gene sequence: CDR1 KGHSH, CDR2 LQKENI. Deletions cut 3 bases from V and 10 bases from J, with 19 bases between. This CDR3 has 14 amino acids. The CDR3 nucleotides read TGTGCCAGCTCACCCCGCGAAGGGGAAGGCGAACAGTACTTC. Its protein product is CASSPREGEGEQYF.

V is TRBV6-5 and J is TRBJ2-7; D possibly corresponds to TRBD1 (5 bases). Trimming pared 4 bases from V and 7 bases from J, leaving 14 bases between. Germline V gene lookup returns CDR1 MNHEY and CDR2 SVGAGI. The CDR3 extends over 13 amino acids. The CDR3 sequence is CASSFQGIGEQYF. The DNA of the CDR3 is TGTGCCAGCAGTTTTCAGGGAATAGGGGAGCAGTACTTC.

V and J are TRBV6-1 and TRBJ2-7; no firm D call. Germline V lookup: CDR1 MNHNS, CDR2 SASEGT. V dropped 4 bases and J dropped 0 bases, with 19 bases sitting between them. The CDR3 has 17 amino acids. The DNA of the CDR3 is TGTGCCAGCAGTGTGGAGCTTCCAGGAAGCTTCTCCTACGAGCAGTACTTC. Translating gives CASSVELPGSFSYEQYF.

The V call is TRBV5-4, the J call TRBJ2-2; unclear D gene. V lost 7 bases and J lost 5, with 15 bases in between. The V gene's germline CDR1 is SGHNT and CDR2 YYREEE (reference sequence). This CDR3 spans 14 amino acids. CDR3 amino acids: CASAPPDRTGELFF. In DNA, the CDR3 is TGTGCCAGCGCGCCCCCCGATAGAACCGGGGAGCTGTTTTTT.

The chain carries TRBV4-3 and TRBJ2-2; D is unclear. Germline-derived CDR1 and CDR2 are LGHNA and YSLEER. V lost 1 base and J lost 1, with 10 bases in between. This CDR3 comprises 16 residues. The DNA for the CDR3 is TGCGCCAGCAGCCAAGGAGGTGGTTTGAACACCGGGGAGCTGTTTTTT. Encoded protein: CASSQGGGLNTGELFF.

V gene TRBV18 combines with J gene TRBJ1-1, with D possibly being TRBD1 (5 bases). V lost 2 bases to trimming and J lost 5 bases, with 15 bases between them. Germline lookup yields CDR1 KGHSH and CDR2 LQKENI. The CDR3 has 15 amino acids. Here the CDR3 DNA reads TGTGCCAGCTCACCAAAGGCCCCAGGGTTTACTGAAGCTTTCTTT. It is translated as CASSPKAPGFTEAFF.

This clone was observed a single time. The chain links TRBV19 to TRBJ1-2, with D tentatively TRBD1 (6 bases). The CDR3 has 17 amino acids. The ends were cut back, 6 bases at V and 4 bases at J, with 24 bases in the middle. CDR1 and CDR2 from the germline V gene are LNHDA and SQIVND (reference sequence). CDR3 loop: CASSLAASLQGPYGYTF. Here the CDR3 DNA reads TGTGCCAGTAGCCTGGCGGCTTCTCTTCAGGGGCCCTATGGCTACACCTTC.

V is TRBV4-1 and J is TRBJ1-5, with TRBD1 identical over 7 bases. Germline assignment: CDR1 MGHRA and CDR2 YSYEKL. This CDR3 is 16 amino acids long. V shed 1 base and J 7 bases; nucleotides not matched to a gene: 10. CDR3 nucleotide sequence: TGCGCCAGCAGCCAAGGGGCCTTCACAGGGGTGCAGCCCCAGCATTTT. Translation gives CASSQGAFTGVQPQHF.

The chain combines TRBV2 with TRBJ1-4; unclear D gene. The CDR3 length is 14 residues. Germline assignment: CDR1 SNHLY and CDR2 FYNNEI. Trimming left V 3 bases short and J 3 bases short, with 8 bases between. CDR3 in amino acids: CASSDGQANEKLFF. CDR3 nucleotide sequence: TGTGCCAGCAGTGACGGCCAGGCTAATGAAAAACTGTTTTTT.

The chain uses TRBV6-5 and TRBJ2-3; 9 positions match TRBD1. Germline loops: CDR1 MNHEY, CDR2 SVGAGI. The CDR3 has 15 amino acids. V lost 3 bases, J lost 4 bases, and 5 bases stayed unmatched. CDR3 sequence (DNA): TGTGCCAGCAGTTATCCGGGACAGGGCCCAGATACGCAGTATTTT. Encoded protein: CASSYPGQGPDTQYF.

The genes are TRBV5-1 and TRBJ2-3; TRBD1 might be the D (6 bases). The germline V and J ends were trimmed by 6 bases and 2 bases, with 16 bases remaining between them. Germline-derived CDR1 and CDR2 are SGHRS and YFSETQ. CDR3 size: 15 residues. The CDR3 is CASTQGGNPTDTQYF. For the CDR3, the DNA is TGCGCCAGCACCCAAGGGGGAAACCCCACAGATACGCAGTATTTT.

This rearrangement joins TRBV7-9 to TRBJ2-5; 12 nucleotides match TRBD2. CDR1 is SEHNR, CDR2 FQNEAQ, per germline (reference sequence). The CDR3 runs 17 residues. V lost 1 base and J lost 4; bases outside the gene matches: 7. In DNA, the CDR3 is TGTGCCAGCAGCTTAGGTACCTCGACTAGCGGGAGAGAGACCCAGTACTTC. It encodes CASSLGTSTSGRETQYF.

This clone appeared a few times. CDR3 nucleotides: TGTGCCAGCAGCCCCGGACCCGATCAGCCCCAGCATTTT. Protein product: CASSPGPDQPQHF. The chain is built from TRBV7-9 and TRBJ1-5; D is uncertain. This CDR3 spans 13 amino acids. Germline lookup yields CDR1 SEHNR and CDR2 FQNEAQ (reference sequence). V was clipped by 5 bases and J by 5 bases, with 10 bases between them.

The CDR3 sequence is CAIGQGEGYTF. The CDR3 DNA sequence: TGTGCCATCGGACAGGGGGAAGGCTACACCTTC. The rearrangement joins TRBV10-3 to TRBJ1-2; 10 nucleotides agree with TRBD1. The J segment lost 8 bases and the V segment lost 8 bases, leaving 2 bases of the junction unmatched. CDR1 is ENHRY and CDR2 is SYGVKD in the germline V gene. The CDR3 spans 11 residues.